This T cell receptor beta chain appears in the sequencing data of a study of beta chain features in type 1 diabetes. For the study at large: Cell yields, gender and age were comparable in patients and healthy donors.

This clone was picked up a small number of times. As yet, its antigen is unknown. Populations isolated by sorting all had purity greater than 95%. Every bit of the isolated RNA underwent reverse transcription, so sequencing read expressed TCRB transcripts. Only in-frame clones appear in the TCRdb table, and some are missing; sequencing was by immunoSEQ multiplex PCR. The sample carries hundreds of thousands of clones, around an eighth recorded once. Study observations and caveats: The study found that naive, central memory and Treg TCRB repertoires appeared more similar in patients than in healthy donors. For TCRB rearrangement, an influence of HLA type remained unresolved here. Shorter TCRB CDR3s, moderately but significantly so, were found in Type 1 diabetes patients in all four CD4+ subsets.

The CDR3 has 13 amino acids. CDR1 and CDR2 from the germline V gene are KGHSH and LQKENI. V lost 5 bases and J lost 7; bases outside the gene matches: 5. The sequenced sample was naive CD4+ T cells from blood. The gene calls are TRBV18 and TRBJ1-5, with TRBD1 identical over 7 bases. This receptor was obtained from a man between 18 and 35 years old with type 1 diabetes. The CDR3 is CASSYTGEQPQHF. The CDR3 DNA is TGTGCCAGCTCATATACAGGGGAGCAGCCCCAGCATTTT.